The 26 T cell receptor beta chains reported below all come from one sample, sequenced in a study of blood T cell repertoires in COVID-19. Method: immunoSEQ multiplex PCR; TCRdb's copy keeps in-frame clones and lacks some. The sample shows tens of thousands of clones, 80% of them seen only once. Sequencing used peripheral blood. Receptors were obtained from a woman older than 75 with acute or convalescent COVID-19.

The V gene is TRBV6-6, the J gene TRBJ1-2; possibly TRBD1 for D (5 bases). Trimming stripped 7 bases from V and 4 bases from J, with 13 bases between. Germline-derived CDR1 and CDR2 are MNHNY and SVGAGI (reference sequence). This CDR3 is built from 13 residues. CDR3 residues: CASTKGGVYGYTF. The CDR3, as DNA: TGTGCCAGCACCAAGGGAGGGGTCTATGGCTACACCTTC.

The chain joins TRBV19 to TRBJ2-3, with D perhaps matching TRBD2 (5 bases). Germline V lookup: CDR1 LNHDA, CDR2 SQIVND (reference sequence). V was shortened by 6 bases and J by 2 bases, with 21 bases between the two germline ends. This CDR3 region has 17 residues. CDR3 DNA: TGTGCCAGTAGAGACCCAGGTCGCGGAGGTTCCACAGATACGCAGTATTTT. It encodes CASRDPGRGGSTDTQYF.

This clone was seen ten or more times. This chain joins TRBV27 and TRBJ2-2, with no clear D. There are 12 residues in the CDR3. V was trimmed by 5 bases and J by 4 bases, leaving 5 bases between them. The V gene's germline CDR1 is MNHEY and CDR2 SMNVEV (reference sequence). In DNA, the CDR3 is TGTGCCAGCAGTCCTCTCACCGGGGAGCTGTTTTTT. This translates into CASSPLTGELFF.

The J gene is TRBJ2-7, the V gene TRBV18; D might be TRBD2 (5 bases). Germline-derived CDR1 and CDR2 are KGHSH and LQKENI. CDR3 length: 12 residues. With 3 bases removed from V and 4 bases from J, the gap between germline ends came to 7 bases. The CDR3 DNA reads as TGTGCCAGCTCACCTAGCGTTTACGAGCAGTACTTC. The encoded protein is CASSPSVYEQYF.

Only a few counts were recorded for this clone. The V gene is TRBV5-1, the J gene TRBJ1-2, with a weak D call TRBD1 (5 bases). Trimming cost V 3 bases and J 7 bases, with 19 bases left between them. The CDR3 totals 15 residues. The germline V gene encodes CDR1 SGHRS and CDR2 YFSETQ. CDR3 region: CASSSLTVLKGGYTF. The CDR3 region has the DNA TGCGCCAGCAGCTCCCTGACAGTCCTCAAGGGTGGCTACACCTTC.

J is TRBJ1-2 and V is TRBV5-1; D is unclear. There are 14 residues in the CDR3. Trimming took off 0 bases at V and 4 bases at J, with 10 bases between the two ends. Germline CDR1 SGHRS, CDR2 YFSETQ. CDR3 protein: CASSLAAARYGYTF. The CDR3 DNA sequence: TGCGCCAGCAGCTTGGCCGCGGCCCGCTATGGCTACACCTTC.

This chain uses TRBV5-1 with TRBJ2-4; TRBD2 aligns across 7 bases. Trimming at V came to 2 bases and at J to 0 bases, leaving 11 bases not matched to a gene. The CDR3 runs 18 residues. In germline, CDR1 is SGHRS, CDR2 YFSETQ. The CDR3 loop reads CASSFSGGLAVAKNIQYF. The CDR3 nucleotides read TGCGCCAGCAGCTTTAGTGGTGGGCTAGCGGTAGCCAAAAACATTCAGTACTTC.

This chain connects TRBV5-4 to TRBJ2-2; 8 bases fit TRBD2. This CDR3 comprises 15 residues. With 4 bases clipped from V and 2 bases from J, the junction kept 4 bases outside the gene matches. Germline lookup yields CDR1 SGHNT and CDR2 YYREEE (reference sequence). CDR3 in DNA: TGTGCCAGCAGCCCCCTAGCGGGCAACACCGGGGAGCTGTTTTTT. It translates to CASSPLAGNTGELFF.

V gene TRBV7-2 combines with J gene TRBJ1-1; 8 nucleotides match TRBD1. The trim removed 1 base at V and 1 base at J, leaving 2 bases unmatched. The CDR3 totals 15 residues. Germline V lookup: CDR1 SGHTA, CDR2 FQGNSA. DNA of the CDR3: TGTGCCAGCAGCTTAGGCAGGGGGCGGAACACTGAAGCTTTCTTT. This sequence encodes CASSLGRGRNTEAFF.

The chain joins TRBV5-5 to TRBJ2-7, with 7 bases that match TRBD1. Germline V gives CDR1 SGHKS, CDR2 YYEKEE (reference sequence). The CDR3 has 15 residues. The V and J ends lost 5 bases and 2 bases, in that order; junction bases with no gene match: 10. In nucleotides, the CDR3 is TGTGCCAGCAGTTTCACAGGGGCGCTAACCTACGAGCAGTACTTC. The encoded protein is CASSFTGALTYEQYF. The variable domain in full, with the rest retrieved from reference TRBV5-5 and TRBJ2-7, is DAGVTQSPTHLIKTRGQQVTLRCSPISGHKSVSWYQQVLGQGPQFIFQYYEKEERGRGNFPDRFSARQFPNYSSELNVNALLLGDSALYLCASSFTGALTYEQYFGPGTRLTVT.

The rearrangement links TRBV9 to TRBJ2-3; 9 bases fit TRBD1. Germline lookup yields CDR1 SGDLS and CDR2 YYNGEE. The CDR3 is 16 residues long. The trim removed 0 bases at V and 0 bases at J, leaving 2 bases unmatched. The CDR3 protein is CASSVVGTGSTDTQYF. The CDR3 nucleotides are TGTGCCAGCAGCGTAGTCGGGACAGGGAGCACAGATACGCAGTATTTT.

CDR3 loop: CASSKPGLAGGHTQYF. For the CDR3, the DNA is TGTGCCAGCAGCAAACCGGGACTAGCGGGGGGGCATACGCAGTATTTT. This chain joins TRBV3-1 (or the pseudogene TRBV3-2) and TRBJ2-3; TRBD2 agrees at 16 bases. V was pared by 5 bases and J by 7 bases, with 6 bases of the junction left unmatched. Germline V lookup: CDR1 LGHDT, CDR2 YNNKEL (reference sequence). This CDR3 is 16 amino acids long.

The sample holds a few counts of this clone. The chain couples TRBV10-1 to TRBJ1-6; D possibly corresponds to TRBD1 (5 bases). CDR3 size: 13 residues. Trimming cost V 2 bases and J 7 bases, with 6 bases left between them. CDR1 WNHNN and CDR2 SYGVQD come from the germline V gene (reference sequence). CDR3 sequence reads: CASSENRNSPLHF. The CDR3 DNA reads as TGCGCCAGCAGTGAGAACAGGAATTCACCCCTCCACTTT.

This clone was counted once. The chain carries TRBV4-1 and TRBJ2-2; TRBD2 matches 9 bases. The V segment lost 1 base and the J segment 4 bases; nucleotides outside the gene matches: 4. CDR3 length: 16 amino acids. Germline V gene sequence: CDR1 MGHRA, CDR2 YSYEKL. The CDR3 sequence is CASSQVAGGSTGELFF. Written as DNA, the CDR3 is TGCGCCAGCAGCCAAGTGGCGGGAGGGAGCACCGGGGAGCTGTTTTTT.

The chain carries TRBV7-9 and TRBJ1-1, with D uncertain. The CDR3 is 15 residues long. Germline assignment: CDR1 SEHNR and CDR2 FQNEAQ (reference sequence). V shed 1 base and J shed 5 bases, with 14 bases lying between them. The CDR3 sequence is CASSLEVAAGTEAFF. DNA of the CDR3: TGTGCCAGCAGCTTAGAGGTGGCCGCGGGGACTGAAGCTTTCTTT.

The CDR3 spells CASSNPGQRAYEQYF. The CDR3 DNA reads TGTGCCAGCAGCAACCCGGGACAGAGAGCTTACGAGCAGTACTTC. The chain recombines TRBV6-5 with TRBJ2-7; 7 bases align to TRBD1. From germline, CDR1 is MNHEY and CDR2 SVGAGI. This CDR3 comprises 15 residues. The trim removed 6 bases at V and 4 bases at J, leaving 12 bases unmatched.

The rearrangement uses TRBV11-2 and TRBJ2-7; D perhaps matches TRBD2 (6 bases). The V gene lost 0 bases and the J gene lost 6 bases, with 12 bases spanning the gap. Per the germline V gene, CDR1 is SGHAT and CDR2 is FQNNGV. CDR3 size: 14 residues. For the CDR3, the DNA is TGTGCCAGCAGCTTAGATTTACGGAGGGGCGAGCAGTACTTC. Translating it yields CASSLDLRRGEQYF.

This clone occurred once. CDR3 sequence: CASSQSSGRTEAFF. The CDR3 coding sequence is TGCGCCAGCAGTCAATCGTCAGGGCGTACTGAAGCTTTCTTT. V usage is TRBV23-1 and J usage is TRBJ1-1; tentative D call: TRBD1 (5 bases). TRBV23-1 is an open reading frame, and its role is uncertain. The V end was cut by 0 bases, the J end by 5 bases, with 10 bases between. CDR3 length: 14 residues.

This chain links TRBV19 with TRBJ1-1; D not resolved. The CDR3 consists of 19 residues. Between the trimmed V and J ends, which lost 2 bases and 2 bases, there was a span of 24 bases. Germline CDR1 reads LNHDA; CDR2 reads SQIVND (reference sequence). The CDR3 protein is CASSIMLLHSSSINTEAFF. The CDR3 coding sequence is TGTGCCAGTAGTATAATGCTATTACACAGCTCTTCGATTAACACTGAAGCTTTCTTT.

The CDR3 is CASSPGTGSNQPQHF. CDR3 DNA sequence: TGTGCCAGCTCACCAGGGACAGGTAGCAATCAGCCCCAGCATTTT. V and J are TRBV18 and TRBJ1-5, with 8 bases matching TRBD1. Germline V gene sequence: CDR1 KGHSH, CDR2 LQKENI. With 2 bases clipped from V and 0 bases from J, the junction kept 0 bases outside the gene matches. This CDR3 has 15 residues.

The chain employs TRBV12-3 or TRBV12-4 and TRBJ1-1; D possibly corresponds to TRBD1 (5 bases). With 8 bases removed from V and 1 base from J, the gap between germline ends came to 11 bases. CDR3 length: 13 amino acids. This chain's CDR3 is CASPPTGNTEAFF. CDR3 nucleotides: TGTGCCAGCCCTCCAACAGGGAACACTGAAGCTTTCTTT.

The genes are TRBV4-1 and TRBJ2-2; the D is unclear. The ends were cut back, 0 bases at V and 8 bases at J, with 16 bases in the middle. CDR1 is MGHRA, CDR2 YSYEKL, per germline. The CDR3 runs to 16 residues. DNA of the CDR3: TGCGCCAGCAGCCAAGATACGAGTGCTGTTAAAGGGGAGCTGTTTTTT. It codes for CASSQDTSAVKGELFF.

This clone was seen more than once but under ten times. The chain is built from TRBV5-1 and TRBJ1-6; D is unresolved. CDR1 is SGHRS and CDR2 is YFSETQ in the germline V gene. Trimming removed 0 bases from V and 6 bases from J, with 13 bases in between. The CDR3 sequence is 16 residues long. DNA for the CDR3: TGCGCCAGCAGCTTGGCCCCGCCAGGTCTTAATTCACCCCTCCACTTT. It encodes CASSLAPPGLNSPLHF.

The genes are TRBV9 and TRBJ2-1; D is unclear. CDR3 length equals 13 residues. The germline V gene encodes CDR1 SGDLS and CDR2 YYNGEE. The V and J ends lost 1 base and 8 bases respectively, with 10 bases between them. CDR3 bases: TGTGCCAGCAGCGTATCGAGATTAGATGAGCAGTTCTTC. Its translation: CASSVSRLDEQFF.

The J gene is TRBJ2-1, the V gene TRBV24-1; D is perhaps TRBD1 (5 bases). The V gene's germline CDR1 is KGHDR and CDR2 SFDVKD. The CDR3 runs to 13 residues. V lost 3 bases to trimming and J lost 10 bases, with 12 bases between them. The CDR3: CATSDTGYREQFF. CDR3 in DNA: TGTGCCACCAGTGATACAGGTTATCGCGAGCAGTTCTTC.

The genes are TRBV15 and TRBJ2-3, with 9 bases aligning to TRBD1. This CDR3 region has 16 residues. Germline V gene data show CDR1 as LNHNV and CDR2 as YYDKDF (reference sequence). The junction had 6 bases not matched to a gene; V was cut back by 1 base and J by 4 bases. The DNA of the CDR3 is TGTGCCACCAGCAGAGGAGGGACAGGGTTCCCAGATACGCAGTATTTT. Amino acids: CATSRGGTGFPDTQYF. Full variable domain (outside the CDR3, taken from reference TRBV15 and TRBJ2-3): DAMVIQNPRYQVTQFGKPVTLSCSQTLNHNVMYWYQQKSSQAPKLLFHYYDKDFNNEADTPDNFQSRRPNTSFCFLDIRSPGLGDTAMYLCATSRGGTGFPDTQYFGPGTRLTVL.